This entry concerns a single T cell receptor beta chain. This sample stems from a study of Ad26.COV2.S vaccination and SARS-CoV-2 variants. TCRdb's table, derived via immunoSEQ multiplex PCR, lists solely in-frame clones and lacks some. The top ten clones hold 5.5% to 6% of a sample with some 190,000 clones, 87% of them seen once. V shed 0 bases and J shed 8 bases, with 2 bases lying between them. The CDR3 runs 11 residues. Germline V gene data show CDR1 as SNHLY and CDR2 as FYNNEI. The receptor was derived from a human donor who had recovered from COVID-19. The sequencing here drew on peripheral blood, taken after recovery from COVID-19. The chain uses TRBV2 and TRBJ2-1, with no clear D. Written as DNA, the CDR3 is TGTGCCAGCAGTGAAGCTTATGAGCAGTTCTTC. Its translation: CASSEAYEQFF.